These 17 T cell receptor beta chains came from one sample sequenced in a study of blood T cell repertoires in COVID-19. Using immunoSEQ multiplex PCR, the repertoire was profiled, and TCRdb retains in-frame clones only, with some absent. The sample shows 200,000 to 250,000 clones, 80% to 90% of them seen only once. Material for sequencing was peripheral blood. The origin of the receptors is an elderly woman with acute or convalescent COVID-19.

This clone occurred once. CDR3 residues: CASSVAVGQVDEQFF. CDR3 bases: TGTGCCAGCAGCGTAGCAGTTGGACAAGTCGACGAGCAGTTCTTC. The chain is built from TRBV9 and TRBJ2-1, with D maybe TRBD1 (5 bases). CDR1 and CDR2 from the germline V gene are SGDLS and YYNGEE. This CDR3 region has 15 residues. With 0 bases removed from V and 10 bases from J, the gap between germline ends came to 17 bases.

There are a few counts of this clone. J is TRBJ2-1 and V is TRBV18; D possibly corresponds to TRBD1 (6 bases). This CDR3 is 14 amino acids long. Trimming shortened V by 2 bases and J by 4 bases, and 9 bases separated the two germline ends. Germline lookup yields CDR1 KGHSH and CDR2 LQKENI. The CDR3: CASSPEGHYNEQFF. The CDR3, as DNA: TGTGCCAGCTCACCAGAGGGACATTACAATGAGCAGTTCTTC.

The chain links TRBV2 to TRBJ1-5; TRBD1 is a possible D gene (6 bases). The ends were cut back, 0 bases at V and 7 bases at J, with 16 bases in the middle. The CDR3 has 16 amino acids. CDR1 and CDR2 from the germline V gene are SNHLY and FYNNEI. The CDR3 DNA follows: TGTGCCAGCAGTGAAGCGTTGGGGGGGCTCAAGCAGCCCCAGCATTTT. Translation: CASSEALGGLKQPQHF.

This clone was counted once. The rearrangement joins TRBV2 to TRBJ2-4; D possibly corresponds to TRBD1 (6 bases). The germline CDR1 and CDR2 sequences are SNHLY and FYNNEI. V dropped 5 bases and J dropped 3 bases, with 11 bases sitting between them. CDR3 size: 14 residues. CDR3 bases: TGTGCCAGCAGTCAACAGGGAAACAAAAACATTCAGTACTTC. This codes for CASSQQGNKNIQYF.

This clone was observed a few times. The chain joins TRBV11-2 to TRBJ2-3; 8 bases agree with TRBD1. V shed 4 bases, J shed 2 bases, and the junction held 2 bases outside the gene matches. The CDR3 spans 14 residues. CDR1 is SGHAT, CDR2 FQNNGV, per germline. The CDR3 DNA sequence: TGTGCCAGCAGCTGGGACAGGCTCACAGATACGCAGTATTTT. Protein product: CASSWDRLTDTQYF. The entire variable domain, with the rest obtained from reference TRBV11-2 and TRBJ2-3, is as follows: EAGVAQSPRYKIIEKRQSVAFWCNPISGHATLYWYQQILGQGPKLLIQFQNNGVVDDSQLPKDRFSAERLKGVDSTLKIQPAKLEDSAVYLCASSWDRLTDTQYFGPGTRLTVL.

This clone occurred once. The chain carries TRBV7-8 and TRBJ1-1; D may be TRBD1 (5 bases). The CDR3 is 14 amino acids. The ends were cut back, 6 bases at V and 1 base at J, with 12 bases in the middle. Germline loops: CDR1 SGHVS, CDR2 FQNEAQ. This CDR3 reads CASSPAGQNTEAFF. CDR3 sequence (DNA): TGTGCCAGCAGTCCGGCTGGACAGAACACTGAAGCTTTCTTT.

This clone was observed many times. This specimen includes other DNA sequences encoding the same CDR3. V and J are TRBV6-4 and TRBJ1-1; D perhaps matches TRBD1 (5 bases). Germline loops: CDR1 MRHNA, CDR2 SNTAGT. Trimming pared 5 bases from V and 2 bases from J, leaving 9 bases between. There are 13 residues in the CDR3. Here the CDR3 DNA reads TGTGCCAGCAGTAGAACAGGTAACACTGAAGCTTTCTTT. Its protein product is CASSRTGNTEAFF.

The chain employs TRBV7-2 and TRBJ1-2; 12 bases line up with TRBD1. Germline CDR1 is SGHTA and CDR2 is FQGNSA. The CDR3 has 13 residues. Trimming cost V 5 bases and J 9 bases; bases outside gene matches: 4. The CDR3 loop reads CASSPGQGASYTF. In nucleotides, the CDR3 is TGTGCCAGCAGCCCGGGACAGGGGGCTAGCTACACCTTC.

J is TRBJ2-6 and V is TRBV15; D possibly corresponds to TRBD1 (5 bases). Germline V CDR1 and CDR2: LNHNV, YYDKDF (reference sequence). Trimming took 0 bases from V and 7 from J, leaving 10 bases between them. The CDR3 sequence is 15 residues long. CDR3 sequence reads: CATSRDRQGANVLTF. CDR3 nucleotide sequence: TGTGCCACCAGCAGAGATCGGCAGGGCGCCAACGTCCTGACTTTC.

The chain carries TRBV7-9 and TRBJ1-2; D is perhaps TRBD1 (6 bases). This CDR3 region has 14 residues. Germline lookup yields CDR1 SEHNR and CDR2 FQNEAQ (reference sequence). V lost 5 bases and J 2 bases, leaving 12 bases between the germline ends. In nucleotides, the CDR3 is TGTGCCAGCAGCCCCCGGACAGAAAACTATGGCTACACCTTC. It codes for CASSPRTENYGYTF.

The V and J genes are TRBV6-5 and TRBJ2-7; D remains unclear. Trimming stripped 0 bases from V and 7 bases from J, with 10 bases between. Germline CDR1 and CDR2: MNHEY and SVGAGI. The CDR3 consists of 13 residues. The CDR3 nucleotides read TGTGCCAGCAGTTACTCAGTTAGCCGTGAGCAGTACTTC. Amino acids: CASSYSVSREQYF.

About this clone itself: Different DNA sequences within this sample yield the same CDR3. The J gene is TRBJ1-5, the V gene TRBV10-3; a weak D match, TRBD1 (6 bases). The CDR3 covers 16 residues. CDR1 is ENHRY and CDR2 is SYGVKD in the germline V gene. V shed 0 bases and J shed 1 base, with 10 bases lying between them. The CDR3 here is CAISESQGASNQPQHF. The DNA of the CDR3 is TGTGCCATCAGTGAGTCACAGGGTGCCAGCAATCAGCCCCAGCATTTT.

The chain couples TRBV5-1 to TRBJ1-2, with D possibly TRBD1 on 6 matching bases. Trimming took 4 bases from V and 3 from J, leaving 13 bases between them. The germline V gene encodes CDR1 SGHRS and CDR2 YFSETQ. This CDR3 spans 14 amino acids. CDR3 sequence: CASSPAGQHYGYTF. CDR3 sequence (DNA): TGCGCCAGCAGCCCAGCCGGACAGCACTATGGCTACACCTTC.

This clone appeared once. V is TRBV19 and J is TRBJ1-1; TRBD1 is a possible D gene (5 bases). The length of the CDR3 is 14 residues. Trimming took 6 bases from V and 2 from J, leaving 13 bases between them. CDR1 is LNHDA, CDR2 SQIVND, per germline (reference sequence). In DNA form, the CDR3 reads TGTGCCAGTAGCTTTGACAGACCTAACACTGAAGCTTTCTTT. This codes for CASSFDRPNTEAFF.

The J gene is TRBJ2-7, the V gene TRBV5-1; D call uncertain. The CDR3 totals 14 residues. The germline V gene encodes CDR1 SGHRS and CDR2 YFSETQ. Trimming left V 4 bases short and J 4 bases short, with 15 bases between. CDR3 nucleotide sequence: TGCGCCAGCAGCCAATCCGCGGCGTTGTACGAGCAGTACTTC. Translating gives CASSQSAALYEQYF.

The CDR3 DNA sequence: TGTGCCAGCAGCTTACCCGGGGGGGCGGTAGAGCAGTACTTC. Amino acids: CASSLPGGAVEQYF. The rearrangement uses TRBV11-3 and TRBJ2-7; the match to TRBD2 covers 8 bases. The V segment lost 2 bases and the J segment 7 bases; nucleotides outside the gene matches: 7. CDR1 and CDR2 from the germline V gene are SGHNT and YENEEA. The CDR3 is made up of 14 amino acids.

This clone was recorded a few times. This chain uses TRBV2 with TRBJ2-5, with no clear D. CDR3 length: 15 amino acids. Germline V gene sequence: CDR1 SNHLY, CDR2 FYNNEI. V dropped 1 base and J dropped 2 bases, with 11 bases sitting between them. Here the CDR3 DNA reads TGTGCCAGCAGTGAAGGTCTGGCAGTTCAAGAGACCCAGTACTTC. Its translation is CASSEGLAVQETQYF.